These 10 T cell receptor beta chains were all obtained from the same sample, sequenced in a study of blood T cells in healthy people across ages. It was with a sample-barcoded 5' primer and a J-beta primer mix that a second PCR of roughly 7 to 12 cycles was run. TCRdb used MiXCR to reprocess the 5' RACE reads, holding one entry per CDR3 protein. The sample holds about 290,000 distinct CDR3 sequences; 27% are singletons and the top ten take 25% to 35%. Sequenced sample: blood. All receptors come from a woman aged 70 to 79 in good health.

The DNA of the CDR3 is TGTGCCAGCAGCTTAAGACAGGGTGAGACCCAGTACTTC. It translates to CASSLRQGETQYF. This chain links TRBV7-9 with TRBJ2-5; the match to TRBD1 covers 7 bases. This CDR3 spans 13 amino acids. V was clipped by 2 bases and J by 5 bases; unmatched bases: 2. The germline gives CDR1 SEHNR, CDR2 FQNEAQ (reference sequence).

The chain recombines TRBV15 with TRBJ2-3; the D is unclear. The V gene's germline CDR1 is LNHNV and CDR2 YYDKDF (reference sequence). The V and J ends lost 2 bases and 3 bases respectively, with 15 bases between them. The CDR3 contains 16 residues. Here the CDR3 reads CATSRSRAIRTDTQYF. CDR3 sequence (DNA): TGTGCCACCAGCAGATCAAGGGCCATTAGGACAGATACGCAGTATTTT.

This clonotype has more than one count but fewer than ten. The J gene is TRBJ2-1, the V gene TRBV6-5; D is possibly TRBD2 (5 bases). The V and J ends lost 6 bases and 8 bases respectively, with 14 bases between them. This CDR3 has 13 residues. CDR1 and CDR2 from the germline V gene are MNHEY and SVGAGI. CDR3 sequence reads: CASRPALGDEQFF. Here the CDR3 DNA reads TGTGCCAGCAGACCCGCACTAGGCGATGAGCAGTTCTTC.

This clonotype has only a few counts. The CDR3 reads CSAISGEVSDTQYF. The DNA for the CDR3 is TGCAGTGCTATTTCGGGGGAGGTGTCAGATACGCAGTATTTT. The chain couples TRBV20-1 to TRBJ2-3; the D gene is possibly TRBD2 (6 bases). V was trimmed by 4 bases and J by 4 bases, leaving 15 bases between them. Germline V gives CDR1 DFQATT, CDR2 SNEGSKA (reference sequence). There are 14 residues in the CDR3.

The sample holds a few counts of this clonotype. The chain has TRBV20-1 and TRBJ2-7; 9 positions agree with TRBD1. Trimming cost V 7 bases and J 5 bases; bases outside gene matches: 12. In germline, CDR1 is DFQATT, CDR2 SNEGSKA (reference sequence). The CDR3 has 14 amino acids. The DNA of the CDR3 is TGCAGTGGAGTAGTGGGGACAGGGAAACACGAGCAGTACTTC. Translating gives CSGVVGTGKHEQYF.

This chain uses TRBV28 with TRBJ2-5, with D hard to call. The end of the DNA aligns better with TRBJ2-7, so the J call may be wrong. The CDR3 extends over 12 amino acids. The germline V gene has CDR1 MDHEN and CDR2 SYDVKM. CDR3 protein: CASRTTPYEQYF. The CDR3 DNA follows: TGTGCCAGCAGGACGACCCCTTACGAGCAGTACTTC.

This clonotype was seen only a few times. The rearrangement links TRBV4-3 to TRBJ2-5, with a possible D match to TRBD2 (5 bases). CDR3 length: 15 amino acids. The V end was cut by 3 bases, the J end by 2 bases, with 13 bases between. Looked up from germline, CDR1 is LGHNA and CDR2 is YSLEER. This CDR3 reads CASSQDHRLQETQYF. The DNA for the CDR3 is TGCGCCAGCAGCCAGGACCACCGACTACAAGAGACCCAGTACTTC.

The chain couples TRBV6-1 to TRBJ2-2; 7 positions match TRBD1. With V trimmed by 5 bases and J by 1 base, 4 bases remained unmatched. CDR3 length: 15 residues. Germline V gene sequence: CDR1 MNHNS, CDR2 SASEGT. CDR3 residues: CASSPGQWNTGELFF. The CDR3 DNA is TGTGCCAGCAGTCCGGGACAGTGGAACACCGGGGAGCTGTTTTTT.

The genes are TRBV6-1 and TRBJ2-5; D is possibly TRBD2 (5 bases). The DNA matches TRBJ2-1 better at its end, which makes the J call doubtful. This CDR3 is 11 amino acids long. Per the germline V gene, CDR1 is MNHNS and CDR2 is SASEGT. The CDR3 protein is CASREEDEQFF. The CDR3 DNA is TGTGCCAGCAGGGAGGAGGATGAGCAGTTCTTC.

This clonotype occurred a few times. The chain combines TRBV11-2 with TRBJ1-4, with D hard to call. This CDR3 has 15 residues. V was pared by 5 bases and J by 1 base, with 11 bases between. CDR1 and CDR2 from the germline V gene are SGHAT and FQNNGV. The CDR3 sequence: CASSVGVGTNEKLFF. Written as DNA, the CDR3 is TGTGCCAGCAGCGTCGGGGTAGGAACTAATGAAAAACTGTTTTTT.